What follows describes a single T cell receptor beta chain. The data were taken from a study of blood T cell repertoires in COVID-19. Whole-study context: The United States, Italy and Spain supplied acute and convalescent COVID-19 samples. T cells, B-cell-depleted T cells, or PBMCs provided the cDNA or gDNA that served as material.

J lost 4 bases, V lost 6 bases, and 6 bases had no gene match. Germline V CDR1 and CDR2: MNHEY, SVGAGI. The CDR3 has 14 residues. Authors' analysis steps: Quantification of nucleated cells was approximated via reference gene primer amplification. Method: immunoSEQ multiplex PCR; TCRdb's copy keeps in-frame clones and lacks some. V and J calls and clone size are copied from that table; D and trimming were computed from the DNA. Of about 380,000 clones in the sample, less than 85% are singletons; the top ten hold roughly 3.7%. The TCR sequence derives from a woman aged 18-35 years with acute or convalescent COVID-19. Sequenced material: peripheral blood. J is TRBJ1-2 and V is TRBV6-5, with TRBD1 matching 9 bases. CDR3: CASRADRGSYGYTF. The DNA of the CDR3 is TGTGCCAGCAGAGCGGACAGGGGTTCCTATGGCTACACCTTC.